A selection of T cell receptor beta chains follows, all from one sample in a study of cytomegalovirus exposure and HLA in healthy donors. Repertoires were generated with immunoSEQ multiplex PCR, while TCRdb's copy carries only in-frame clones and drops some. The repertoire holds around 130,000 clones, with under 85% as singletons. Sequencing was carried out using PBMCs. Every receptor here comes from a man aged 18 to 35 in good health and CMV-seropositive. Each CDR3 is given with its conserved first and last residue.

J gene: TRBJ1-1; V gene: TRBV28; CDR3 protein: CASRRITEAFF
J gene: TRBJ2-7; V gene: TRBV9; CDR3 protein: CASRYEQYF
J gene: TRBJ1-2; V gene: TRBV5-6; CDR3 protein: CASVTGAHGYTF
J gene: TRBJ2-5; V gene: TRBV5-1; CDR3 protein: CASSYSGTGLLETQYF
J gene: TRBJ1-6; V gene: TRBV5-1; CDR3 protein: CASSSGQDAYNSPLHF
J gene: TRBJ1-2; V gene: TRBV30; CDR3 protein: CALTVQGDYGYTF
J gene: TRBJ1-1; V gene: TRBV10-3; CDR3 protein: CAIREVGLNTEAFF
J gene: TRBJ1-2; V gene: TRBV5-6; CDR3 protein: CASRIRGYGYTF
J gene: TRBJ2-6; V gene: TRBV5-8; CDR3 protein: CASSLVAVATSGANGLTF
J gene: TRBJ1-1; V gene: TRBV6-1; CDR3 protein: CASSERPGHEFDTEAFF
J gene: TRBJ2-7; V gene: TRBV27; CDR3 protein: CASTSGGRKYF
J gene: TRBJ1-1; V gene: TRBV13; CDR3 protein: CASSLVSENTEAFF
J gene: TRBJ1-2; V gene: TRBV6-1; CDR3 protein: CASSEGTEDGYTF
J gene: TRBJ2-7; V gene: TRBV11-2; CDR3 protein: CASAISYEQYF
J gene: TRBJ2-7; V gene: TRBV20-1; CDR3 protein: CSASTDEQYF
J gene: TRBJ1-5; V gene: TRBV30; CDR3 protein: CAWRAGFNQPQHF
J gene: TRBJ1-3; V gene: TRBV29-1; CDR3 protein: CSVEGAEDSGNTIYF
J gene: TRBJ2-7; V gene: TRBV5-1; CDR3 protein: CASSRDSRYEQYF
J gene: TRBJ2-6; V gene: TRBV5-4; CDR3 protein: CASSDPISASGANVLTF
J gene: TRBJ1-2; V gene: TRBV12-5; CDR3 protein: CASGLPRYRTNYGYTF
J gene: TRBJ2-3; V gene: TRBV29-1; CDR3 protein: CSFSKGADTQYF
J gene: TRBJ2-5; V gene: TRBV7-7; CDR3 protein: CASSLGGRGETQYF
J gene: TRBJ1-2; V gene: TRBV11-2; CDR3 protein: CASTPTGFDYGYTF
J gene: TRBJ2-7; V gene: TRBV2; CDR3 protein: CASSGQPPDYEQYF
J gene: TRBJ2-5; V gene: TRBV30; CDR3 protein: CAWSVRDTPAETQYF
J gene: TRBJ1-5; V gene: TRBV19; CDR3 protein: CASSILGTASNQPQHF
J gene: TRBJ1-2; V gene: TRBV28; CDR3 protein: CASSSVDREIYGYTF
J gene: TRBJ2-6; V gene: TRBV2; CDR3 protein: CVEGARDRVTGANGLTF
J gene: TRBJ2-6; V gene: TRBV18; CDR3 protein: CASSGQGSGANVLTF
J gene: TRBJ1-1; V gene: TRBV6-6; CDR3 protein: CASSYGQGWVGTEAFF
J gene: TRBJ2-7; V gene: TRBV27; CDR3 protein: CASSLYSWGSEQYF
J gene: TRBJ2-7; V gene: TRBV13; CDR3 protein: CASSPTERGGDEQYF